This T cell receptor beta chain was sequenced during a study of T cell responses to AZD1222 COVID-19 vaccine. Sequencing used immunoSEQ multiplex PCR; TCRdb keeps in-frame clones, though not all of them. The sample records roughly 120,000 clones, about 90% being singletons. Trimming removed 7 bases at V and 1 base at J, with 7 bases between. Looked up from germline, CDR1 is SNHLY and CDR2 is FYNNEI. The CDR3 runs 12 residues. V is TRBV2 and J is TRBJ1-1; D is uncertain. This sequence originates from an adult in good health. The sample in question was peripheral blood, obtained on day 0 of AZD1222 vaccination. CDR3 amino acids: CASKYRNTEAFF. The CDR3 DNA is TGTGCCAGCAAGTACAGGAACACTGAAGCTTTCTTT. Full variable domain (remainder filled in from reference TRBV2 and TRBJ1-1): EPEVTQTPSHQVTQMGQEVILRCVPISNHLYFYWYRQILGQKVEFLVSFYNNEISEKSEIFDDQFSVERPDGSNFTLKIRSTKLEDSAMYFCASKYRNTEAFFGQGTRLTVV.